These 16 T cell receptor beta chains were all obtained from the same sample, sequenced in a study of T cells after posttransplantation cyclophosphamide. The method was immunoSEQ multiplex PCR; TCRdb's version includes in-frame clones alone and lacks a portion of them. The sample contains 20,000 to 25,000 clones, none occurring once; around 6.6% lies in the top ten. Sequenced material: PBMCs. The receptors here all came from a woman between 55 and 75 years old in good health, CMV-negative, and a related stem cell transplant donor.

This clone occurred many times. The chain is built from TRBV6-1 and TRBJ1-5; 7 positions match TRBD1. The CDR3 totals 16 residues. Germline V gene sequence: CDR1 MNHNS, CDR2 SASEGT. V lost 0 bases to trimming and J lost 4 bases; unmatched junction nucleotides: 6. The CDR3 DNA is TGTGCCAGCAGTGAAGCTCCGACAGGGCTTAATCAGCCCCAGCATTTT. This codes for CASSEAPTGLNQPQHF.

This clone appeared many times. The V call is TRBV21-1, the J call TRBJ2-1; TRBD2 is the table's D call and was not checked against the DNA. TRBV21-1 is an annotated pseudogene. CDR3 size: 16 residues. The CDR3 is CASSRARGGQYNEQFF. The CDR3 nucleotides read TGTGCCAGCAGCAGGGCGCGGGGGGGCCAGTACAATGAGCAGTTCTTC.

This clone occurred many times. The chain couples TRBV5-1 to TRBJ1-6; 12 bases match TRBD1. CDR3 length equals 15 residues. Germline-derived CDR1 and CDR2 are SGHRS and YFSETQ. Losses at the gene ends were 4 bases for V and 9 bases for J; bases not matched to a gene: 5. The CDR3 bases are TGCGCCAGCAGCAAGGGACAGGGGGCGTTTTCACCCCTCCACTTT. Its translation is CASSKGQGAFSPLHF.

A few counts support this clone. The chain combines TRBV5-1 with TRBJ2-3; no definite D call. The CDR3 extends over 12 amino acids. CDR1 is SGHRS, CDR2 YFSETQ, per germline. Trimming stripped 0 bases from V and 4 bases from J, with 3 bases between. The CDR3 loop reads CASSLASDTQYF. The CDR3 DNA reads TGCGCCAGCAGCTTGGCTTCAGATACGCAGTATTTT.

This clone was seen a few times. The CDR3 reads CASSFGRRYEQYV. Here the CDR3 DNA reads TGTGCCAGCAGCTTCGGGAGGAGATACGAGCAGTACGTC. This chain joins TRBV5-5 and TRBJ2-7; 7 bases are a match to TRBD2. The CDR3 consists of 13 residues. Germline-derived CDR1 and CDR2 are SGHKS and YYEKEE (reference sequence). Trimming took 2 bases from V and 4 from J; bases not matched to a gene: 3.

This clone was seen at least ten times. The V and J genes are TRBV7-9 and TRBJ1-1; D unresolved. Per the germline V gene, CDR1 is SEHNR and CDR2 is FQNEAQ (reference sequence). The CDR3 has 14 residues. Between the trimmed V and J ends, which lost 1 base and 1 base, there was a span of 7 bases. The CDR3 is CASSLEAGNTEAFF. Written as DNA, the CDR3 is TGTGCCAGCAGCTTAGAGGCAGGGAACACTGAAGCTTTCTTT. Combining the CDR3 with reference TRBV7-9 and TRBJ1-1 gives the whole variable domain DTGVSQNPRHKITKRGQNVTFRCDPISEHNRLYWYRQTLGQGPEFLTYFQNEAQLEKSRLLSDRFSAERPKGSFSTLEIQRTEQGDSAMYLCASSLEAGNTEAFFGQGTRLTVV.

This clone was seen at least ten times. The rearrangement uses TRBV5-1 and TRBJ2-7; unclear D gene. The CDR3 has 14 residues. CDR1 SGHRS and CDR2 YFSETQ come from the germline V gene. The V and J ends lost 7 bases and 4 bases respectively, with 18 bases between them. The CDR3 DNA reads TGCGCCAGCTCCCCCGCCAAACAGATGTACGAGCAGTACGTC. Translated, it gives CASSPAKQMYEQYV.

The DNA of the CDR3 is TGTGCCAGCAGTCTAGTGGGACAGGGAGATGAAAAACTGTTTTTT. This sequence encodes CASSLVGQGDEKLFF. The gene calls are TRBV28 and TRBJ1-4; 9 bases align to TRBD1. Germline CDR1 MDHEN, CDR2 SYDVKM. Trimming at V came to 5 bases and at J to 6 bases, leaving 7 bases not matched to a gene. CDR3 size: 15 residues.

There are many counts of this clone. CDR3 protein: CASSYWDRLDGYTF. The CDR3 DNA reads TGTGCCAGCAGTTACTGGGACAGGCTGGATGGCTACACCTTC. The V call is TRBV28, the J call TRBJ1-2; 8 bases are shared with TRBD1. From germline, CDR1 is MDHEN and CDR2 SYDVKM. The junction had 7 bases not matched to a gene; V was cut back by 4 bases and J by 6 bases. The CDR3 has 14 residues.

The chain recombines TRBV7-2 with TRBJ2-7, with D perhaps TRBD2 (5 bases). The germline CDR1 and CDR2 sequences are SGHTA and FQGNSA. Trimming stripped 3 bases from V and 0 bases from J, with 9 bases between. The CDR3 is 14 residues long. The CDR3 region is CASSLSGYSYEQYF. For the CDR3, the DNA is TGTGCCAGCAGCTTGAGCGGTTACTCCTACGAGCAGTACTTC.

The table lists this clone with a few counts. This sequence joins TRBV23-1 and TRBJ2-7; TRBD1 agrees at 7 bases. Being an ORF, TRBV23-1 has a function that is uncertain. The J segment lost 3 bases and the V segment lost 4 bases, leaving 9 bases of the junction unmatched. The CDR3 extends over 15 amino acids. DNA of the CDR3: TGCGCCAGCAGTCCTCCCTACAGGGGACACTACGAGCAGTACGTC. Translated: CASSPPYRGHYEQYV.

In this sample, this clone turned up a few times. The chain couples TRBV4-2 to TRBJ2-7; TRBD2 matches at 7 bases. Germline V gene sequence: CDR1 LGHNA, CDR2 YNFKEQ. V lost 3 bases and J lost 0; bases outside the gene matches: 17. The CDR3 has 19 amino acids. The CDR3 DNA follows: TGTGCCAGCAGCCACGAGGTCCTAAGACGAGCGGGGCACTCCTACGAGCAGTACTTC. Protein product: CASSHEVLRRAGHSYEQYF.

This clone appeared many times. J is TRBJ2-1 and V is TRBV7-8; TRBD1 aligns across 7 bases. Germline V lookup: CDR1 SGHVS, CDR2 FQNEAQ. The CDR3 sequence is 15 residues long. Unmatched junction bases numbered 13, after V lost 7 bases and J lost 7 bases. CDR3 in amino acids: CASTQDRAVENEQFF. The CDR3 nucleotides read TGTGCCAGCACCCAAGACAGGGCGGTAGAGAATGAGCAGTTCTTC.

This clone occurred many times. The chain uses TRBV4-1 and TRBJ2-3; the match to TRBD1 covers 11 bases. The CDR3 spans 17 residues. Germline values: CDR1 MGHRA, CDR2 YSYEKL. The V segment lost 0 bases and the J segment 2 bases; nucleotides outside the gene matches: 4. As DNA, the CDR3 is TGCGCCAGCAGCCAAGATGGGACAGGGGGTGCCACAGATACGCAGTATTTT. It yields the protein CASSQDGTGGATDTQYF.

This clone was observed many times. The chain is built from TRBV18 and TRBJ2-1, with 12 bases identical to TRBD2. Trimming removed 0 bases from V and 0 bases from J; junction bases left unmatched: 6. The CDR3 extends over 19 amino acids. The V gene's germline CDR1 is KGHSH and CDR2 LQKENI. DNA for the CDR3: TGTGCCAGCTCACCACCCCGACTAGCGGGGGCCCACTCCTACAATGAGCAGTTCTTC. Its translation: CASSPPRLAGAHSYNEQFF.

This clone was seen many times. The chain recombines TRBV7-2 with TRBJ1-1; 8 bases match TRBD1. The CDR3 covers 14 residues. V lost 5 bases to trimming and J lost 2 bases; unmatched junction nucleotides: 4. Germline CDR1 is SGHTA and CDR2 is FQGNSA. The DNA for the CDR3 is TGTGCCAGCAGCGTCGGACAGGGAAACACTGAAGCTTTCTTT. Translated: CASSVGQGNTEAFF. Complete variable domain (other parts from reference TRBV7-2 and TRBJ1-1): GAGVSQSPSNKVTEKGKDVELRCDPISGHTALYWYRQSLGQGLEFLIYFQGNSAPDKSGLPSDRFSAERTGGSVSTLTIQRTQQEDSAVYLCASSVGQGNTEAFFGQGTRLTVV.